The source of this T cell receptor (beta chain) is a study of beta chain features in type 1 diabetes. V was shortened by 2 bases and J by 4 bases, with 15 bases between the two germline ends. Germline lookup yields CDR1 MGHDK and CDR2 SYGVNS. The CDR3 consists of 17 residues. The isolated RNA, all of it, was reverse transcribed, so expressed TCRB transcripts were what got sequenced. Sequencing used immunoSEQ multiplex PCR; TCRdb keeps in-frame clones, though not all of them. The sample includes under 950,000 clones, 15% to 20% seen only once; the top ten take 0.02% to 0.03%. This clone has only a few counts. A single heparinised draw of approximately 110 mL on average was taken per donor. CD45RO/CCR7/CD25/CD127/CD95/CD27 separated CD4+ naive, central memory, regulatory and stem cell-like memory cells by sorting.

The receptor comes from a woman younger than 35 in good health. The chain couples TRBV25-1 to TRBJ2-6; weak D call: TRBD2 (6 bases). Sequences were obtained from naive CD4+ T cells from blood. The CDR3 coding sequence is TGTGCCAGCAGTGAAGGGACTTCTTCATCAGGGGCCAACGTCCTGACTTTC. This codes for CASSEGTSSSGANVLTF.